This is a list of T cell receptor beta chains from one sample in a study of human T cells and chemical hapten exposure. TCRdb analysed the RACE reads with MiXCR anew, one entry per CDR3 protein. The repertoire includes roughly 120,000 distinct CDR3 sequences, about a tenth of them detected once, and around 3.1% sits in the top ten. The source was whole blood, collected in connection with sensitization to the hapten diphenylcyclopropenone (DPC). The receptors shown here come from a woman aged 40 to 49 with alopecia areata. Some clones in this sample may be carry-over from other donors' samples. Both conserved end residues are part of each CDR3. The order of the fields is V gene, J gene, clone size, D gene, CDR3 protein, CDR3 DNA. A D gene is named only where the DNA matches it firmly. The size field is filled for only some rows; it gives once, few, many or a size class.

TRBV5-4	TRBJ2-3	-	-	CASSSAGGGTDTQYF	TGTGCCAGCAGCTCCGCGGGCGGCGGCACAGATACGCAGTATTTT
TRBV21-1	TRBJ1-6	-	-	CASSSGFSPLHF	TGTGCCAGCAGCAGTGGATTCTCACCCCTCCACTTT
TRBV5-1	TRBJ2-2	many	-	CASSFGDTNTGELFF	TGCGCCAGCAGCTTTGGAGACACTAACACCGGGGAGCTGTTTTTT
TRBV6-5	TRBJ2-7	many	-	CASSNRPPYEQYF	TGTGCCAGCAGTAACAGGCCCCCCTACGAGCAGTACTTC
TRBV11-2	TRBJ2-4	few	-	CASSLMGGVDKNIQYF	TGTGCCAGCAGCCTGATGGGCGGGGTTGACAAAAACATTCAGTACTTC
TRBV24-1	TRBJ2-1	many	-	CATSVGGGDEQFF	TGTGCCACCAGTGTAGGAGGGGGGGATGAGCAGTTCTTC
TRBV7-9	TRBJ2-1	many	TRBD2	CASSPTSVGNERQFF	TGTGCCAGCAGCCCGACTAGCGTTGGCAATGAGAGGCAGTTCTTC
TRBV7-9	TRBJ2-3	-	-	CASSLGEEGTQYF	TGTGCCAGCAGCTTAGGAGAGGAGGGTACGCAGTATTTT
TRBV20-1	TRBJ1-6	few	-	CSARDPTSNSPLHF	TGCAGTGCTAGAGATCCCACGAGTAATTCACCCCTCCACTTT
TRBV14	TRBJ1-5	-	-	CASSHPVGVQPQHF	TGTGCCAGCAGCCACCCGGTCGGGGTTCAGCCCCAGCATTTT
TRBV6-4	TRBJ2-1	-	-	CASSDSSGSYNEQFF	TGTGCCAGCAGTGACTCTAGCGGCTCCTACAATGAGCAGTTCTTC
TRBV12-3/TRBV12-4	TRBJ1-2	-	-	CASSPAGIIANYGYTF	TGTGCCAGCAGTCCAGCAGGGATTATCGCTAACTATGGCTACACCTTC
TRBV28	TRBJ2-3	few	-	CASSPPATDTQYF	TGTGCCAGCAGTCCACCCGCAACAGATACGCAGTATTTT
TRBV6-2/TRBV6-3	TRBJ2-1	-	TRBD2	CAISPGKASGGAGEQFF	TGTGCCATCAGCCCCGGAAAGGCTAGCGGGGGGGCAGGTGAGCAGTTCTTC